What follows are 9 T cell receptor beta chains derived from one specimen sequenced in a study of HIV-infected patients and healthy controls (dated by TCRdb to the mid-2010s). Whole blood was used without fractionating the cells, so the repertoire represented all peripheral T cells without sorting. Library construction relied on 5' RACE. Instrument on record: Illumina MiSeq. Roughly 510 ng RNA was reverse transcribed with SuperScript III using primers against the alpha and beta constant regions. Alpha and beta chain libraries were generated separately via chain-specific third strand synthesis with multiplexing indices. TCRdb reanalyzed the raw reads on its own, using fastp at Q25 for trimming and MiXCR for clone calling, and kept in-frame beta chains. CDR3 protein sequences are deduplicated, and each keeps its most common genes and DNA. Within this sample are about 15,000 distinct CDR3 sequences, with around 5% of them counted one time only. The ten largest account for 1.5% to 2% of the sample.

Sequenced sample: blood. The source is an adult in good health.

In nucleotides, the CDR3 is TGTGCCAGCAGCTTTGTGGGACAGGGCGCTGAAGCTTTCTTT. Encoded protein: CASSFVGQGAEAFF. The chain couples TRBV5-4 to TRBJ1-1; TRBD1 agrees at 9 bases. J lost 6 bases, V lost 2 bases, and 5 bases had no gene match. This CDR3 comprises 14 residues. The germline V gene has CDR1 SGHNT and CDR2 YYREEE (reference sequence).

In this sample, this clonotype turned up many times. The gene calls are TRBV20-1 and TRBJ1-1, with D perhaps TRBD1 (5 bases). V was trimmed by 3 bases and J by 3 bases, leaving 14 bases between them. Germline CDR1 is DFQATT and CDR2 is SNEGSKA (reference sequence). The CDR3 has 14 residues. CDR3 bases: TGCAGTGCTAGCGATTCAGGGTACGACACTGAAGCTTTCTTT. This gives the protein CSASDSGYDTEAFF.

This clonotype showed up many times. V gene TRBV20-1 combines with J gene TRBJ1-1; TRBD1 is a possible D gene (5 bases). There are 13 residues in the CDR3. V lost 6 bases and J 0 bases, leaving 11 bases between the germline ends. Germline lookup yields CDR1 DFQATT and CDR2 SNEGSKA (reference sequence). The CDR3 region has the DNA TGCAGTGCCACCAGGGATATGAACACTGAAGCTTTCTTT. This sequence encodes CSATRDMNTEAFF.

Only a few counts were recorded for this clonotype. The chain couples TRBV7-2 to TRBJ2-1; D may be TRBD1 (6 bases). V dropped 8 bases and J dropped 4 bases, with 9 bases sitting between them. The CDR3 runs to 12 residues. CDR1 is SGHTA, CDR2 FQGNSA, per germline. The CDR3 nucleotides are TGTGCCAGCCTAGGGGGTTACAATGAGCAGTTCTTC. It yields the protein CASLGGYNEQFF.

Ten or more counts support this clonotype. The chain combines TRBV6-4 with TRBJ2-1; TRBD2 matches 7 bases. Trimming took 2 bases from V and 3 from J; bases not matched to a gene: 7. Germline CDR1 reads MRHNA; CDR2 reads SNTAGT. This CDR3 comprises 16 residues. The CDR3 DNA follows: TGTGCCAGCAGTGACCTAGCGGTGAAGAGCTACAATGAGCAGTTCTTC. Translating it yields CASSDLAVKSYNEQFF.

This clonotype was observed many times. The chain carries TRBV6-5 and TRBJ1-3; D call uncertain. V lost 6 bases, J lost 0 bases, and 12 bases lay in between. The length of the CDR3 is 15 residues. CDR1 is MNHEY and CDR2 is SVGAGI in the germline V gene. The CDR3 DNA follows: TGTGCCAGCAGCCCACGGGGAAGCTCTGGAAACACCATATATTTT. It translates to CASSPRGSSGNTIYF.

This clonotype was picked up many times. The rearrangement joins TRBV5-1 to TRBJ1-1; unclear D gene. The V end lost 0 bases, the J end lost 6 bases, and 18 bases lay between the germline ends. CDR3 length equals 16 residues. Per the germline V gene, CDR1 is SGHRS and CDR2 is YFSETQ. CDR3 loop: CASSLGVVWDRAEAFF. The DNA of the CDR3 is TGCGCCAGCAGCTTGGGCGTAGTATGGGATAGGGCTGAAGCTTTCTTT.

This clonotype was seen at least ten times. The V call is TRBV19, the J call TRBJ1-1, with TRBD1 matching over 7 bases. V trimming: 8 bases; J trimming: 6 bases; junction bases outside the gene matches: 6. Germline assignment: CDR1 LNHDA and CDR2 SQIVND (reference sequence). This CDR3 is built from 12 residues. For the CDR3, the DNA is TGTGCCAGTTTAGGGGGCAACGCTGAAGCTTTCTTT. The encoded protein is CASLGGNAEAFF. The complete variable domain, with remaining parts taken from reference TRBV19 and TRBJ1-1, reads DGGITQSPKYLFRKEGQNVTLSCEQNLNHDAMYWYRQDPGQGLRLIYYSQIVNDFQKGDIAEGYSVSREKKESFPLTVTSAQKNPTAFYLCASLGGNAEAFFGQGTRLTVV.

This clonotype was seen at least ten times. The CDR3: CASSLNSQNTGELFF. The CDR3 nucleotides are TGTGCCAGCAGCTTGAATTCACAGAACACCGGGGAGCTGTTTTTT. V is TRBV7-2 and J is TRBJ2-2; D remains unclear. The germline V gene encodes CDR1 SGHTA and CDR2 FQGNSA. V dropped 3 bases and J dropped 1 base, with 9 bases sitting between them. This CDR3 is built from 15 residues.